This T cell receptor (beta chain) was observed in a study of T-cell reconstitution after alpha-beta-depleted transplantation in children. CDR1 and CDR2 (germline): DFQATT, SNEGSKA (reference sequence). The CDR3 runs to 15 residues. V was cut by 1 base and J by 0 bases, with 13 bases left in between. General observations from the study: Diversity of TCRbeta at day 60 was high in some patients, arising from surviving recipient T cells and thymic progenitors. T-cell numbers and diversity one year post-transplant derived largely from freshly generated T cells.

Unique molecular identifiers tagged the TCRbeta library. In TCRdb, the PCR reads were re-called with MiXCR into one record per CDR3 protein. The data contain hundreds of thousands of distinct CDR3 sequences, about an eighth of them seen just once; the ten biggest clones take up roughly 0.84%. This clonotype was seen more than once but under ten times. As yet, its antigen is unknown. This sequence was found in a girl aged 2 to 9 with congenital amegakaryocytic thrombocytopenia, due to receive a stem cell transplant. The sample was PBMCs, taken before TCRalphabeta/CD19-depleted stem cell transplant. The chain links TRBV20-1 to TRBJ2-7, with D uncertain. In nucleotides, the CDR3 is TGCAGTGCTAGAGTTAGAAGCGAGAGCTCCTACGAGCAGTACTTC. Amino acid sequence: CSARVRSESSYEQYF.